This TCR beta chain was recorded in a study of breast tumors, draining lymph nodes, adjacent tissues. Findings of the study overall: Most tumor T cells seemingly derive from lymph node, then expand in tumor. Luminal-like breast cancer showed significantly higher tumor–nontumor repertoire similarity than basal-like. Data only fit, rather than demonstrated, lymph node origin of most tumor T cells. Tumor repertoires ranked between lymph nodes and nontumor tissue in diversity, with V and J gene preferences.

Each CDR3 protein is one row after TCRdb ran MiXCR on the multiplex PCR reads. Of 20,000 to 25,000 distinct CDR3 sequences in the sample, about two thirds were seen once. The V end lost 5 bases, the J end lost 4 bases, and 17 bases lay between the germline ends. CDR3 length: 16 amino acids. Germline values: CDR1 SEHNR, CDR2 FQNEAQ (reference sequence). As for this clonotype: Its specificity is unknown.

This receptor was obtained from a female donor with breast cancer. Some clones in this sample may be carry-over from other donors' samples. The sample consisted of tumor-adjacent breast tissue. The rearrangement uses TRBV7-9 and TRBJ1-4; D perhaps matches TRBD1 (5 bases). CDR3 region: CASSGLAGGFNEKLFF. CDR3 nucleotides: TGTGCCAGCAGCGGACTAGCGGGGGGGTTTAATGAAAAACTGTTTTTT.